This note documents a single T cell receptor beta chain sequence. The V and J ends lost 5 bases and 3 bases respectively, with 5 bases between them. The CDR3 is 12 residues long. The germline gives CDR1 MDHEN, CDR2 SYDVKM. Produced via immunoSEQ multiplex PCR; TCRdb's table is partial and in-frame only. The table lists roughly 250,000 clones, more than 85% of them singletons. The data belong to a study of blood T cell repertoires in COVID-19. The receptor was derived from a woman aged 50 to 65 who had recovered from COVID-19. The rearrangement uses TRBV28 and TRBJ2-1, with D unresolved. What was sequenced was PBMCs or T cells enriched from blood (not recorded which). CDR3 nucleotides: TGTGCCAGCAGTCCGGGCTACAATGAGCAGTTCTTC. Residues: CASSPGYNEQFF.